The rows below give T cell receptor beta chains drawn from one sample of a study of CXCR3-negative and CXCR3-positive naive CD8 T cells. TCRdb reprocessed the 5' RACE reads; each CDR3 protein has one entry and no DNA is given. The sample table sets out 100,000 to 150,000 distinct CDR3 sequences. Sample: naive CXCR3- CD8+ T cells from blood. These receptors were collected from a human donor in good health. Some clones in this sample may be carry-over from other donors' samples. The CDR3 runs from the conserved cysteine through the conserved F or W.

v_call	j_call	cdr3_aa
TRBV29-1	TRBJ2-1	CSGWEDRGVWEQFF
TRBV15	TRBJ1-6	CATSGRTGISPLHF
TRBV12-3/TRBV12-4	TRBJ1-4	CASSPTRGVDEKLFF
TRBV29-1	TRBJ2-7	CSVWEGRTYEQYF
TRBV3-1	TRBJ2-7	CASSQVGQYEQYF
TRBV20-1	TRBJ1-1	CSARDRDRFTEAFF
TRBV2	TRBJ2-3	CASCGRYTDTQYF
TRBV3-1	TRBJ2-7	CASSLPGQPTYEQYF
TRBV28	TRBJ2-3	CASSLLLSSGSDADTQYF
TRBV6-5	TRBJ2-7	CASSYRVGQGVPYEQYF
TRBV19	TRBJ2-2	CASSLLTGELFF
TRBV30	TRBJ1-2	CAWSVGGYGYTF
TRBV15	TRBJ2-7	CATSSWERSSYEQYF
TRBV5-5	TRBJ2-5	CASSFGAGGPGETQYF
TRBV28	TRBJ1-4	CAGKSIRGNFNEKLFF
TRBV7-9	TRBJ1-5	CASSGDREVNQPQHF
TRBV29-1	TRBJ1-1	CSVEGVGTGETEAFF
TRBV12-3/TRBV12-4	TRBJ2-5	CASSSRQGSPETQYF
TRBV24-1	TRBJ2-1	CATSGGQPYNEQFF
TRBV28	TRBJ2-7	CASSLGPGDGRGYEQYF
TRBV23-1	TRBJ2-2	CASSQGSFTGELFF
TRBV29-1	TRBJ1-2	CSVRPRGSYGYTF